A single sample gave rise to the 12 T cell receptor beta chains below, sequenced in a study of shared T cell receptors in the human thymus. Assay used: immunoSEQ multiplex PCR; TCRdb lists only in-frame clones, some missing. The data show over 650,000 clones, about 89% seen once. These sequences were also reported in another study, on human thymus T cells.

The sample comprised thymocytes. Source of these receptors: a boy in the first two years of life with a congenital heart defect.

The chain uses TRBV27 and TRBJ2-2; tentatively, D is TRBD1 (5 bases). Trimming removed 4 bases at V and 4 bases at J, with 10 bases between. The germline CDR1 and CDR2 sequences are MNHEY and SMNVEV (reference sequence). CDR3 size: 14 residues. The CDR3 nucleotides are TGTGCCAGCAGTTCGGACAATCCCACCGGGGAGCTGTTTTTT. Its translation is CASSSDNPTGELFF.

This chain joins TRBV6-6 and TRBJ1-2; 9 bases agree with TRBD1. This CDR3 region has 14 residues. Germline-derived CDR1 and CDR2 are MNHNY and SVGAGI (reference sequence). V dropped 5 bases and J dropped 2; count of bases not matched to a gene: 3. The CDR3 sequence: CASSRDRENYGYTF. The CDR3 region has the DNA TGTGCCAGCAGTAGGGACAGGGAAAACTATGGCTACACCTTC.

This sequence joins TRBV27 and TRBJ2-5; tentative D call: TRBD1 (5 bases). The V end lost 2 bases, the J end lost 6 bases, and 13 bases lay between the germline ends. This CDR3 contains 14 residues. Germline lookup yields CDR1 MNHEY and CDR2 SMNVEV (reference sequence). CDR3 sequence: CASSLRPGAKTQYF. CDR3 nucleotide sequence: TGTGCCAGCAGTTTAAGGCCTGGGGCGAAGACCCAGTACTTC.

J is TRBJ1-5 and V is TRBV28; TRBD1 matches 7 bases. V lost 6 bases, J lost 5 bases, and 7 bases stayed unmatched. Germline lookup yields CDR1 MDHEN and CDR2 SYDVKM. CDR3 length: 14 amino acids. The DNA for the CDR3 is TGTGCCAGCAGGCCAGGGGGTGGTGATCAGCCCCAGCATTTT. This gives the protein CASRPGGGDQPQHF.

The CDR3 sequence is CASSVYYRGLGGNTIYF. Written as DNA, the CDR3 is TGTGCCAGCAGTGTGTATTACAGGGGGCTCGGTGGAAACACCATATATTTT. The rearrangement joins TRBV2 to TRBJ1-3; 9 nucleotides align to TRBD1. Germline lookup yields CDR1 SNHLY and CDR2 FYNNEI. V dropped 4 bases and J dropped 3; count of bases not matched to a gene: 10. The CDR3 spans 17 residues.

As regards this clone: Other nucleotide sequences in the sample specify the same CDR3. The chain recombines TRBV20-1 with TRBJ2-7; unclear D gene. This CDR3 is built from 10 residues. CDR1 is DFQATT, CDR2 SNEGSKA, per germline (reference sequence). Trimming pared 2 bases from V and 6 bases from J, leaving 5 bases between. The CDR3 DNA is TGCAGTGCTAGAAGAGGCGAGCAGTACTTC. This sequence encodes CSARRGEQYF.

The chain recombines TRBV5-1 with TRBJ1-2, with 7 bases that match TRBD1. The ends lost 4 bases at V and 4 bases at J; junction bases unmatched: 7. Germline loops: CDR1 SGHRS, CDR2 YFSETQ. This CDR3 region has 14 residues. The CDR3 sequence is CASSLPGQFYGYTF. The CDR3 DNA follows: TGCGCCAGCAGCCTACCGGGACAGTTCTATGGCTACACCTTC.

This clone occurred a few times. The chain uses TRBV30 and TRBJ1-5; 9 positions agree with TRBD1. CDR1 is GTSNPN, CDR2 SVGIG, per germline (reference sequence). V lost 4 bases and J lost 1; bases outside the gene matches: 8. The length of the CDR3 is 16 residues. CDR3 nucleotide sequence: TGTGCCTGGATGACAGGGGGTAAGGGCAGCAATCAGCCCCAGCATTTT. It specifies CAWMTGGKGSNQPQHF.

CDR3 bases: TGTGCCAGCAGTGCCCAGGGGAATCAGCCCCAGCATTTT. Protein sequence: CASSAQGNQPQHF. The chain couples TRBV6-1 to TRBJ1-5, with D possibly matching TRBD1 (6 bases). The V gene lost 4 bases and the J gene lost 4 bases, with 8 bases spanning the gap. Germline assignment: CDR1 MNHNS and CDR2 SASEGT. The CDR3 contains 13 residues.

The V call is TRBV28, the J call TRBJ1-2, with 7 positions matching TRBD1. Germline CDR1 is MDHEN and CDR2 is SYDVKM. This CDR3 spans 15 amino acids. V shed 9 bases, J shed 3 bases, and the junction held 13 bases outside the gene matches. The CDR3, as DNA: TGTGCCAGTGCCCCGGGACAGTTACATTACTATGGCTACACCTTC. The encoded protein is CASAPGQLHYYGYTF.

The chain combines TRBV11-2 with TRBJ2-2; possibly TRBD1 for D (7 bases). Germline V gene lookup returns CDR1 SGHAT and CDR2 FQNNGV. The V and J ends lost 5 bases and 4 bases respectively, with 11 bases between them. The CDR3 spans 14 residues. In DNA, the CDR3 is TGTGCCAGCAGCCCCAGGGGGGTCACCGGGGAGCTGTTTTTT. It encodes CASSPRGVTGELFF.

The rearrangement links TRBV5-1 to TRBJ1-2; TRBD1 is a possible D gene (5 bases). Germline lookup yields CDR1 SGHRS and CDR2 YFSETQ. Trimming took 6 bases from V and 3 from J, leaving 9 bases between them. CDR3 size: 12 residues. CDR3 DNA: TGCGCCAGCAAAGGGGTCCACTATGGCTACACCTTC. It is translated as CASKGVHYGYTF.